These T cell receptor beta chains were read from a single sample in a study of blood T cell repertoires in COVID-19. The method was immunoSEQ multiplex PCR; TCRdb's version includes in-frame clones alone and lacks a portion of them. Seen here are some 340,000 clones, approximately 91% observed once, and the top ten hold roughly 3.9%. The sample comprised PBMCs or T cells enriched from blood (not recorded which). The receptors come from a woman in her twenties or thirties who had been exposed to COVID-19. Both conserved end residues are part of each CDR3. The D gene is left open where the match is weak. The size of a clone is reported for some rows only, either as once, few or many, or as a class for expanded clones.

cdr3_nt cdr3_aa v_call d_call clone_size j_call cdr3_length
TGCGCCAGCAGCCCGAGGGGCGGCGGGGGGCCTAACAATGAGCAGTTCTTC CASSPRGGGGPNNEQFF TRBV4-1 TRBD2 - TRBJ2-1 17
TGTGCCAGCAGCTTTGACTCGCTTGGGGGCTACACCTTC CASSFDSLGGYTF TRBV11-2 - - TRBJ1-2 13
TGTGCCAGCAGCCGGGACAGGGGAACTAATGAAAAACTGTTTTTT CASSRDRGTNEKLFF TRBV9 TRBD1 - TRBJ1-4 15
TGTGCCAGCAGGGCAGGGAGGGTCTCCTATAATTCACCCCTCCACTTT CASRAGRVSYNSPLHF TRBV7-8 - - TRBJ1-6 16
TGTGCCAGCAGCATCACACCAGCCTACGAGCAGTACTTC CASSITPAYEQYF TRBV9 - - TRBJ2-7 13
TGTGCCAGCAGCCAGGACAGGGGAGACACTGAAGCTTTCTTT CASSQDRGDTEAFF TRBV4-2 TRBD1 - TRBJ1-1 14
TGTGCCAGCAGCCTTTCCACAACAGGGGATTATGGCTACACCTTC CASSLSTTGDYGYTF TRBV7-9 TRBD1 - TRBJ1-2 15
TGCGCCAGCAGTGAAGACCGGACAAATCAGCCCCAGCATTTT CASSEDRTNQPQHF TRBV10-1 - - TRBJ1-5 14
TGTGCCAGCAGCTTACAGGGACAGGGTTACAATGAGCAGTTCTTC CASSLQGQGYNEQFF TRBV7-9 TRBD1 - TRBJ2-1 15
TGCGCCAGCAGCCGGGAACCGGGACAGAGAACCTACGAGCAGTACTTC CASSREPGQRTYEQYF TRBV4-1 TRBD1 - TRBJ2-7 16
TGTGCCAGCAGTTTCCGCGGGGTGGGCACTGAAGCTTTCTTT CASSFRGVGTEAFF TRBV28 - - TRBJ1-1 14
TGTGCCAGCAGCCTCCGGGACAGGGTTTATTCACCCCTCCACTTT CASSLRDRVYSPLHF TRBV11-2 TRBD1 - TRBJ1-6 15
TGTGCCAGCATCTTTAGCGGGGGGGCCGGGAATGAGCAGTTCTTC CASIFSGGAGNEQFF TRBV6-5 TRBD2 - TRBJ2-1 15
TGTGCCAGCAGCTCCCCAAATCCGTGGACTAGCTTCAACGAGCAGTACTTC CASSSPNPWTSFNEQYF TRBV5-6 TRBD2 - TRBJ2-7 17
TGTGCCAGCAGTTACGGGGCATCTTCCTACGAGCAGTACTTC CASSYGASSYEQYF TRBV6-5 - - TRBJ2-7 14
TGTGCCAGCAGTTACTCCGCGGACAGGGGTTATGGCTACACCTTC CASSYSADRGYGYTF TRBV6-5 TRBD1 once TRBJ1-2 15
TGTGCCAGCAGTTTATCCCAGGGAATCTCCTACGAGCAGTACTTC CASSLSQGISYEQYF TRBV27 - - TRBJ2-7 15
TGTGCCACCGTGGGCAGGCCACATAGTCAGGAGACCCAGTACTTC CATVGRPHSQETQYF TRBV2 - - TRBJ2-5 15
TGTGCCAGCTGCGGGACTTATAATTCACCCCTCCACTTT CASCGTYNSPLHF TRBV27 - - TRBJ1-6 13
TGCGCCAGCAGCCTCACACGGACAGGCATAGAGACCCAGTACTTC CASSLTRTGIETQYF TRBV5-1 TRBD1 once TRBJ2-5 15
TGTGCCAGCAGTTATAAGTGGGGAGGGACCTACGAGCAGTACTTC CASSYKWGGTYEQYF TRBV6-5 TRBD2 - TRBJ2-7 15
TGTGCCAGCAGCTCAACTTCTCTCACTGAAGCTTTCTTT CASSSTSLTEAFF TRBV5-4 - once TRBJ1-1 13
TGTGCCAGCAACCCATCCCAGACAACTCGTAATTCACCCCTCCACTTT CASNPSQTTRNSPLHF TRBV5-6 - few TRBJ1-6 16
TGTGCCAGCAGAGAGGTCCTAAATGAGCAGTTCTTC CASREVLNEQFF TRBV12-3/TRBV12-4 - once TRBJ2-1 12
TGTGCCAGCAGTGAGGAGGGGGCGGGCACCGGGGAGCTGTTTTTT CASSEEGAGTGELFF TRBV2 - once TRBJ2-2 15
TGCGCCAGCAGCTTTGGCCCCAGAACAGGGCTTGGCACTGAAGCTTTCTTT CASSFGPRTGLGTEAFF TRBV5-1 - - TRBJ1-1 17
TGCGCCAGCAGCCAAGATCGGGGGGAGGCTGAAGCTTTCTTT CASSQDRGEAEAFF TRBV4-3 - - TRBJ1-1 14
TGCGCCAGCAGCCAAGGGGCCAGCTCTAACTATGGCTACACCTTC CASSQGASSNYGYTF TRBV4-3 - - TRBJ1-2 15